These 14 T cell receptor beta chains were sequenced from one sample in a study of OX40 agonist ivuxolimab in advanced cancers. Only in-frame clones appear in the TCRdb table, and some are missing; sequencing was by immunoSEQ multiplex PCR. The repertoire consists of roughly 41,000 clones, with roughly 90% occurring once and the leading ten covering 10% to 15%. The sample here was CD4+ or CD8+ T cells sorted from blood, taken in a trial of the OX40 agonist ivuxolimab. The receptors derive from an adult with an advanced solid tumor such as melanoma, head and neck, liver or kidney cancer.

The V and J genes are TRBV28 and TRBJ2-2; TRBD2 agrees at 11 bases. The CDR3 consists of 17 residues. The V gene's germline CDR1 is MDHEN and CDR2 SYDVKM. V gave up 2 bases and J gave up 4 bases; unmatched junction bases: 6. The CDR3 region is CASSLGTSGGGTGELFF. DNA of the CDR3: TGTGCCAGCAGTTTAGGGACTAGCGGTGGTGGCACCGGGGAGCTGTTTTTT.

A single count supports this clone. This chain joins TRBV7-2 and TRBJ2-1, with a possible D match to TRBD2 (6 bases). The germline V gene has CDR1 SGHTA and CDR2 FQGNSA. Trimming stripped 2 bases from V and 10 bases from J, with 18 bases between. The CDR3 contains 15 residues. Written as DNA, the CDR3 is TGTGCCAGCAGCTTATCCGGGACTGGTCACGGGGAGCAGTTCTTC. Translation: CASSLSGTGHGEQFF.

The V call is TRBV6-6, the J call TRBJ2-3, with 7 bases aligning to TRBD1. The CDR3 extends over 15 amino acids. The J segment lost 3 bases and the V segment lost 7 bases, leaving 10 bases of the junction unmatched. The V gene's germline CDR1 is MNHNY and CDR2 SVGAGI (reference sequence). The CDR3 loop is CASTRQGLGTDTQYF. CDR3 bases: TGTGCCAGCACCCGACAGGGCTTGGGGACAGATACGCAGTATTTT.

The genes are TRBV5-1 and TRBJ2-5; weak D call: TRBD2 (7 bases). This CDR3 contains 16 residues. Germline V gene data show CDR1 as SGHRS and CDR2 as YFSETQ. Trimming removed 3 bases at V and 6 bases at J, with 21 bases between. CDR3 region: CASSSAGGGPKKTQYF. The CDR3 region has the DNA TGCGCCAGCAGCTCGGCTGGGGGGGGGCCGAAGAAGACCCAGTACTTC.

J is TRBJ2-3 and V is TRBV2; TRBD1 aligns across 8 bases. CDR1 and CDR2 (germline): SNHLY, FYNNEI. CDR3 length: 15 amino acids. V was pared by 6 bases and J by 0 bases, with 5 bases of the junction left unmatched. CDR3 sequence (DNA): TGTGCCAGCAGCATGACAGGGGCCAGCACAGATACGCAGTATTTT. This sequence encodes CASSMTGASTDTQYF.

The J gene is TRBJ2-2, the V gene TRBV28, with 9 bases fitting TRBD2. The CDR3 spans 12 residues. CDR1 and CDR2 (germline): MDHEN, SYDVKM. V dropped 8 bases and J dropped 6; count of bases not matched to a gene: 1. The CDR3 loop reads CASGTSPGELFF. The CDR3 DNA reads TGTGCCAGCGGGACTAGCCCCGGGGAGCTGTTTTTT.

This rearrangement joins TRBV6-6 to TRBJ1-2, with D possibly matching TRBD1 (5 bases). From germline, CDR1 is MNHNY and CDR2 SVGAGI (reference sequence). CDR3 length equals 16 residues. V was pared by 6 bases and J by 2 bases, with 19 bases between. CDR3 coding DNA: TGTGCCAGCAGCCTACCCGGGACCCTATCCAACTATGGCTACACCTTC. Translation gives CASSLPGTLSNYGYTF.

This clone was detected a few times. This chain uses TRBV28 with TRBJ2-2, with D maybe TRBD1 (6 bases). V lost 4 bases and J 5 bases, leaving 14 bases between the germline ends. Germline CDR1 and CDR2: MDHEN and SYDVKM. The CDR3 has 15 amino acids. This CDR3 reads CASSSRSRGTGELFF. Here the CDR3 DNA reads TGTGCCAGCAGTTCGAGATCCAGGGGTACCGGGGAGCTGTTTTTT.

This clone has only one observation. The CDR3 nucleotides are TGTGCCAGCAGTTCGCCACGACAGGGTGGGAACACTGAAGCTTTCTTT. Its protein is CASSSPRQGGNTEAFF. The V and J genes are TRBV7-9 and TRBJ1-1; 7 bases fit TRBD1. Unmatched junction bases numbered 11, after V lost 6 bases and J lost 1 base. The germline V gene encodes CDR1 SEHNR and CDR2 FQNEAQ (reference sequence). The CDR3 contains 16 residues.

This clone was observed a single time. The chain employs TRBV7-9 and TRBJ1-2, with 9 bases lining up with TRBD1. Germline V gives CDR1 SEHNR, CDR2 FQNEAQ (reference sequence). J gave up 3 bases and V 3 bases, and 5 bases lay outside the gene matches. The CDR3 spans 15 residues. CDR3 residues: CASSFPDRGDYGYTF. As DNA, the CDR3 is TGTGCCAGCAGCTTCCCGGACAGGGGAGACTATGGCTACACCTTC.

This chain connects TRBV13 to TRBJ2-5; 11 bases align to TRBD2. The trim removed 5 bases at V and 6 bases at J, leaving 8 bases unmatched. The CDR3 spans 15 residues. Germline V gives CDR1 PRHDT, CDR2 FYEKMQ (reference sequence). The CDR3 DNA reads TGTGCCAGCAGCCCAAGACTAGCGGGAATGAAGACCCAGTACTTC. This gives the protein CASSPRLAGMKTQYF.

V gene TRBV28 combines with J gene TRBJ1-1; D not certain. Deletions cut 6 bases from V and 4 bases from J, with 18 bases between. CDR1 is MDHEN, CDR2 SYDVKM, per germline. The CDR3 covers 15 residues. The CDR3 protein is CASRMTIGRVTEAFF. For the CDR3, the DNA is TGTGCCAGCAGGATGACAATAGGACGGGTCACTGAAGCTTTCTTT.

The chain recombines TRBV2 with TRBJ2-2; D possibly corresponds to TRBD2 (7 bases). The V gene lost 3 bases and the J gene lost 4 bases, with 15 bases spanning the gap. The V gene's germline CDR1 is SNHLY and CDR2 FYNNEI. The CDR3 sequence is 16 residues long. The CDR3 protein is CASSDPAGAATGELFF. The CDR3 DNA follows: TGTGCCAGCAGTGATCCCGCGGGGGCTGCCACCGGGGAGCTGTTTTTT. Looking up the rest from reference TRBV2 and TRBJ2-2 gives the full variable domain: EPEVTQTPSHQVTQMGQEVILRCVPISNHLYFYWYRQILGQKVEFLVSFYNNEISEKSEIFDDQFSVERPDGSNFTLKIRSTKLEDSAMYFCASSDPAGAATGELFFGEGSRLTVL.

The J gene is TRBJ2-7, the V gene TRBV28, with TRBD1 matching over 8 bases. The CDR3 contains 15 residues. CDR1 MDHEN and CDR2 SYDVKM come from the germline V gene. The V gene end was trimmed by 5 bases and the J gene end by 5 bases; junction bases not matched to a gene: 11. CDR3 amino acids: CASSTPGTGVDEQYF. As DNA, the CDR3 is TGTGCCAGCAGTACGCCTGGGACAGGAGTCGACGAGCAGTACTTC.